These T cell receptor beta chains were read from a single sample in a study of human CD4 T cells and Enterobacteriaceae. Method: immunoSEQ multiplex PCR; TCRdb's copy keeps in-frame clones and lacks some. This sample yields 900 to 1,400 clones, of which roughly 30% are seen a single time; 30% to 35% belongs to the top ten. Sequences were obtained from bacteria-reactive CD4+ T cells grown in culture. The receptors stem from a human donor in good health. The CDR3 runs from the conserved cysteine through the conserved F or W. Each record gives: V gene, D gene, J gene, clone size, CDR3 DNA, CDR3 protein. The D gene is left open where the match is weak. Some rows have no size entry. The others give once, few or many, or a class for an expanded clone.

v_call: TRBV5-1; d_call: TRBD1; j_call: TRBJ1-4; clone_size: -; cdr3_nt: TGCGCCAGCAGCTTGGAGACAGGGCAAACTAATGAAAAACTGTTTTTT; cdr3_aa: CASSLETGQTNEKLFF
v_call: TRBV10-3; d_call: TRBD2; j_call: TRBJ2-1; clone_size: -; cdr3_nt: TGTGCCATCAGTGAGTCGCAGAGCGGGAGAAAGGGGAATGAGCAGTTCTTC; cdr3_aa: CAISESQSGRKGNEQFF
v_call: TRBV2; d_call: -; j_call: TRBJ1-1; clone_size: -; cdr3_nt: TGTGCCAGCAGTGAAATGGCATACACTGAAGCTTTCTTT; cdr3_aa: CASSEMAYTEAFF
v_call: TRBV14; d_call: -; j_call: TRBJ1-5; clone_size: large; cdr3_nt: TGTGCCAGCAGCCAAGGTCCTCAGCCCCAGCATTTT; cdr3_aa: CASSQGPQPQHF
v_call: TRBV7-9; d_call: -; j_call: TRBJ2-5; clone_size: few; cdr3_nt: TGTGCCACCGAGGGCCCTAACGGTGGGACCCAGTACTTC; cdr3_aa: CATEGPNGGTQYF
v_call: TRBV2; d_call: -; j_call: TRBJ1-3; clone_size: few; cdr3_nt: TGTGCCAGCAGGGGCGTGGGACTCCCCATATATTTT; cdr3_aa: CASRGVGLPIYF
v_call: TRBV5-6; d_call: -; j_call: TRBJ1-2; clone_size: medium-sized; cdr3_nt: TGTGCCAGCAGCTTGGGGTATGGCTACACCTTC; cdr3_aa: CASSLGYGYTF
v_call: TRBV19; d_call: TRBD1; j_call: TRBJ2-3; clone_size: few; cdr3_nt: TGTGCCAGTAGTCCGGACAGGGGAGGCACAGATACGCAGTATTTT; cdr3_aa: CASSPDRGGTDTQYF
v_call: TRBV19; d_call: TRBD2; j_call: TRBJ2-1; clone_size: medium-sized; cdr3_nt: TGTGCCAGTAAATCGGCTAGCGGGAGGTCAAATGAGCAGTTCTTC; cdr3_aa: CASKSASGRSNEQFF
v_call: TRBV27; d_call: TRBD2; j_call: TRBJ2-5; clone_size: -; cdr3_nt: TGTGCCAGCAGTTTATCGGCTAGAGATAGCGGGACTAGCCAAGAGACCCAGTACTTC; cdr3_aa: CASSLSARDSGTSQETQYF
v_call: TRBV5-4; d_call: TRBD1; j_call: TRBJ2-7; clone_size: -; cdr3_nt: TGTGCCAGCAGCTGGGACAGGGTCGAGCAGTACTTC; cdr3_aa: CASSWDRVEQYF
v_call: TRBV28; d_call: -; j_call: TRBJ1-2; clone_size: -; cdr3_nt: TGTGCCAGCAGTGAGTCCCGTGGCTACACCTTC; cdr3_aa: CASSESRGYTF
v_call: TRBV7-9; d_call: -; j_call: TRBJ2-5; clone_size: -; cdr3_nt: TGTGCCAGCAGCTTAGCCGGGGAGGCAGAGACCCAGTACTTC; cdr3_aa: CASSLAGEAETQYF
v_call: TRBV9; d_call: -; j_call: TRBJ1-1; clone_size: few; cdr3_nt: TGTGCCAGCAGCGTCGGGCGGACGGAAGCTTTCTTT; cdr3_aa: CASSVGRTEAFF
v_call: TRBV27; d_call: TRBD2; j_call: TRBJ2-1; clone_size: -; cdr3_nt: TGTGCCAGCAGTGCCTCTAGCGGGAGGGAAGATGAGCAGTTCTTC; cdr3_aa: CASSASSGREDEQFF
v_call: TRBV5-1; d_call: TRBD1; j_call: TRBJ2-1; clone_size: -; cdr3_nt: TGCGCCAGCAGCCCGGACAGGGCGGGGAATGAGCAGTTCTTC; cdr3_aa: CASSPDRAGNEQFF
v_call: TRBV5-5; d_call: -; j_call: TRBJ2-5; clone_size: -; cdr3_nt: TGTGCCAGCAGCTTGGGAGGCAGTTGGTACCAAGAGACCCAGTACTTC; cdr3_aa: CASSLGGSWYQETQYF
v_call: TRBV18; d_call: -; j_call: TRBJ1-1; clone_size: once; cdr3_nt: TGTGCCAGCTCACCCAGACCACAGGAGCTGAACACTGAAGCTTTCTTT; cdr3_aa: CASSPRPQELNTEAFF
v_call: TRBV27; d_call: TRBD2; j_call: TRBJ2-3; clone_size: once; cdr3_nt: TGTGCCAGCAGTCCGGGAGGTGCCGATACGCAGTATTTT; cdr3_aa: CASSPGGADTQYF
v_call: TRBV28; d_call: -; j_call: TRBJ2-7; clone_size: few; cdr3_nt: TGTGCCAGCAGCGTAACTACGTACGAGCAGTACTTC; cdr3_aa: CASSVTTYEQYF
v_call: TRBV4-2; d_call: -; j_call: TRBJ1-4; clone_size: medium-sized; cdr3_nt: TGTGCCAGCAGCCGAGGAGACGCGGTGGGGGCACTTGAAAAACTGTTTTTT; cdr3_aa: CASSRGDAVGALEKLFF
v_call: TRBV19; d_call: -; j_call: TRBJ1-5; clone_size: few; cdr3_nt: TGTGCCAGTAGCCCCCCGCCAATGGGAAGTCAGCCCCAGCATTTT; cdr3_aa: CASSPPPMGSQPQHF
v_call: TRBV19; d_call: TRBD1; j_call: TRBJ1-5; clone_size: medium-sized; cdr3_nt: TGTGCCAGTATGGGCTGGGACAGGCATCAGCCCCAGCATTTT; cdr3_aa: CASMGWDRHQPQHF
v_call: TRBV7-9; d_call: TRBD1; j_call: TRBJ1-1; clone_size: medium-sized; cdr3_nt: TGTGCCAGCAGCTCGGACAGGGGGCTAATGAACACTGAAGCTTTCTTT; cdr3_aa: CASSSDRGLMNTEAFF
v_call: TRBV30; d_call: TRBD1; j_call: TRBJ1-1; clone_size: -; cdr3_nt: TGTGCCTGGAGCCGGAACAGGGGAACGGAAGCTTTCTTT; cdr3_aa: CAWSRNRGTEAFF
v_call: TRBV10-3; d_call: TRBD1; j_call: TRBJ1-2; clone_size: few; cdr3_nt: TGTGCCATCAGGGACAGGGCCAACTATGGCTACACCTTC; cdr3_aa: CAIRDRANYGYTF
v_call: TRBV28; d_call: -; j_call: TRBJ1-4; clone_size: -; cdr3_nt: TGTGCCAGCAGTTTAATGGGCACAAATGAAAAACTGTTTTTT; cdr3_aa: CASSLMGTNEKLFF
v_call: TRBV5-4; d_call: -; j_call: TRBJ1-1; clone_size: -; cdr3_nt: TGTGCCAGCAGCTTGGTCGGTGGTCCCACTGAAGCTTTCTTT; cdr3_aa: CASSLVGGPTEAFF
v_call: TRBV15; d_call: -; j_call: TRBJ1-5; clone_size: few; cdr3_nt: TGTGCCACCAGCAGAGAAAGGGGGGATCAGCCCCAGCATTTT; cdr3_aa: CATSRERGDQPQHF
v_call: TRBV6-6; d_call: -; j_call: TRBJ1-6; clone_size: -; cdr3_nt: TGTGCCAGCAGCCCAACGAGGGAACGAAGTTCACCCCTCCACTTT; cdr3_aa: CASSPTRERSSPLHF
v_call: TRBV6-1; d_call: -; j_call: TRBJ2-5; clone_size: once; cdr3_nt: TGTGCCAGCAGTGAAGCGGTGACTAGCTTTGGGGGGCAAGGGACCCAGTACTTC; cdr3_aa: CASSEAVTSFGGQGTQYF
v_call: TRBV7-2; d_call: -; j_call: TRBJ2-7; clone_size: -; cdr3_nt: TGTGCCAGCAGCTTCGACAGAACCTACGAGCAGTACTTC; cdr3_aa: CASSFDRTYEQYF
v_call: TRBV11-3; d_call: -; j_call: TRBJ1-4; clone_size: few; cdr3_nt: TGTGCCAGCAGCTGGGGCAGGGAGGCTGGAAAACTGTTTTTT; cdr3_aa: CASSWGREAGKLFF
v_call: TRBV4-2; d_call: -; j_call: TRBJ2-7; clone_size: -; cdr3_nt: TGTGCCAGCAGCCAAGATCTAGGGTTAGGCGAGCAGTACTTC; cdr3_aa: CASSQDLGLGEQYF
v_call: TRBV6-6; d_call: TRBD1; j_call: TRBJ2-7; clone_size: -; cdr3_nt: TGTGCCAGCAGGTCTGGACAGGGGGCGAAAGGAGAGCAGTACTTC; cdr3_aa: CASRSGQGAKGEQYF
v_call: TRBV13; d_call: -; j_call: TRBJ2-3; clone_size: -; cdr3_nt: TGTGCCAGCAGCCCCCGTCCTAACACAGATACGCAGTATTTT; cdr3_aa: CASSPRPNTDTQYF
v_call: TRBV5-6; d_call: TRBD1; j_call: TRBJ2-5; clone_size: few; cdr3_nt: TGTGCCAGCAGCCTCAACCTGGGGACAGCCCTAGAGACCCAGTACTTC; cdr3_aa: CASSLNLGTALETQYF
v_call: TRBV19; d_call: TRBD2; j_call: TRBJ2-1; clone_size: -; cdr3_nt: TGTGCCAGTAGTATTTCTGAGCGGGGGGTAAATAGTGAGCAGTTCTTC; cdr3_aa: CASSISERGVNSEQFF